This is a list of T cell receptor beta chains from one sample in a study of glioma-infiltrating T cells. A single record per CDR3 protein comes from TCRdb applying MiXCR to the multiplex PCR reads. Among about 140,000 distinct CDR3 sequences listed, more than 35% were seen once. The sequenced sample was glioma tissue, nonneoplastic brain tissue, or PBMCs (not recorded which). These receptors were taken from a human donor with low-grade glioma or glioblastoma, undergoing nonglioma brain surgery, or in good health (not recorded which). CDR3s include the opening cysteine and the closing phenylalanine or tryptophan. The D gene is left open where the match is weak. Part of the rows lack a size; the others show once, few, many or a class for expanded clones.

clone_size j_call d_call v_call cdr3_nt cdr3_aa
- TRBJ1-5 - TRBV28 TGTGCCAGCAGACTAATGGGGGTGATTAGCAATCAGCCCCAGCATTTT CASRLMGVISNQPQHF
few TRBJ2-7 - TRBV4-3 TGCGCCAGCAGCCAAGATCTCGGCAGCACCTACGAGCAGTACTTC CASSQDLGSTYEQYF
few TRBJ1-3 TRBD1 TRBV28 TGTGCCAGCAGAAACGGACAGGCTGGAAACACCATATATTTT CASRNGQAGNTIYF
- TRBJ2-3 TRBD2 TRBV27 TGTGCCAGCAGTTTACTAGCGGGAGAGGGGAATACGCAGTATTTT CASSLLAGEGNTQYF
many TRBJ2-3 - TRBV18 TGTGCCAGCTCACGGGACACAGATACGCAGTATTTT CASSRDTDTQYF
few TRBJ2-3 - TRBV7-2 TGTGCCAGCAGCTTAGGGGGGGCAGATACGCAGTATTTT CASSLGGADTQYF
few TRBJ1-1 - TRBV6-1 TGTGCCAGCAGTGAAGCGCTGAATGGGGCTGCAGCTTTCTTT CASSEALNGAAAFF
many TRBJ1-5 - TRBV28 TGTGCCAGCAGGTCAGGGTTGGGCAATCAGCCCCAGCATTTT CASRSGLGNQPQHF
- TRBJ1-1 TRBD1 TRBV27 TGTGCCAGCAGTTTCACAGGGGTCGGGACTGAAGCTTTCTTT CASSFTGVGTEAFF
many TRBJ2-7 TRBD1 TRBV27 TGTGCCAGCAGTTTACTGTCCGGGACAGTCTACGAGCAGTACTTC CASSLLSGTVYEQYF
few TRBJ1-2 - TRBV6-1 TGTGCCAGCAGTTCCCCCGGGACTAACTATGGCTACACCTTC CASSSPGTNYGYTF
many TRBJ2-7 - TRBV20-1 TGCAGTGCTAGCATCCACGAGCAGTACTTC CSASIHEQYF
many TRBJ1-5 TRBD1 TRBV6-1 TGTGCCAGCAGTGATAGACAGGGCTCCAATCAGCCCCAGCATTTT CASSDRQGSNQPQHF
few TRBJ2-3 TRBD1 TRBV5-4 TGTGCCAGCAGCTTCGGACAGGGCACAGATACGCAGTATTTT CASSFGQGTDTQYF
- TRBJ1-5 - TRBV4-3 TGCGCCAGCAGCCAAGGTGGGGGGACGAATCAGCCCCAGCATTTT CASSQGGGTNQPQHF
few TRBJ2-1 TRBD1 TRBV7-6 TGTGCCAGCAGCGAAAGGGACAGAAATCGCAATGAGCAGTTCTTC CASSERDRNRNEQFF
- TRBJ1-6 - TRBV20-1 TGCAGTGCTAGACCGACAGGAGACTATAATAATTCACCCCTCCACTTT CSARPTGDYNNSPLHF
few TRBJ2-1 TRBD2 TRBV3-1 TGTGCCAGCAGCCGCATACTAGCGGGGGATTACAATGAGCAGTTCTTC CASSRILAGDYNEQFF
- TRBJ2-6 - TRBV6-1 TGTGCCAGCAGGCCAGACTCTGGGGCCAACGTCCTGACTTTC CASRPDSGANVLTF
few TRBJ1-5 - TRBV28 TGTGCCAGCAGTTTAGTGGGCGGACCTAATCAGCCCCAGCATTTT CASSLVGGPNQPQHF
- TRBJ2-1 TRBD2 TRBV6-2/TRBV6-3 TGTGCCAGCAGTGCACTCTCACTAGCGGGGGGTTACAATGAGCAGTTCTTC CASSALSLAGGYNEQFF
- TRBJ2-3 TRBD2 TRBV6-2/TRBV6-3 TGTGCCAGCAGTAAGCGGGAGGGCCGTGGTACGCAGTATTTT CASSKREGRGTQYF
few TRBJ2-7 TRBD1 TRBV20-1 TGCAGTGCTAGAGTTGAGGACAGGATCTACGAGCAGTACTTC CSARVEDRIYEQYF
- TRBJ1-5 - TRBV11-2 TGTGCCAGCAGCTTAGATGCGGCGGAGAATCAGCCCCAGCATTTT CASSLDAAENQPQHF
few TRBJ1-2 - TRBV6-6 TGTGCCAGCAGTTACTCCCTGGGCAGAGCCTATGGCTACACCTTC CASSYSLGRAYGYTF